These 27 T cell receptor beta chains were sequenced from one sample in a study of CD8 T cells in Susac syndrome. RNA amounts of about 0.45 to 1 ug underwent reverse transcription with random hexamers. TCRdb used MiXCR to reprocess the immunoSEQ multiplex PCR reads, holding one entry per CDR3 protein. Here the sample spans around 62,000 distinct CDR3 sequences, around 90% being singletons. Sequenced: CD8+ T cells from PBMCs. Receptors were obtained from a human donor in good health.

The CDR3 nucleotides read TGTGCCTGGAAAGACAATGAGCAGTTCTTC. It encodes CAWKDNEQFF. The chain combines TRBV30 with TRBJ2-1; D ambiguous. Trimming removed 4 bases from V and 5 bases from J, with 3 bases in between. There are 10 residues in the CDR3. CDR1 and CDR2 (germline): GTSNPN, SVGIG (reference sequence).

The chain joins TRBV7-9 to TRBJ1-1; D is uncertain. Germline V lookup: CDR1 SEHNR, CDR2 FQNEAQ (reference sequence). This CDR3 contains 14 residues. V was clipped by 5 bases and J by 0 bases, with 10 bases between them. CDR3: CASSPQTLNTEAFF. CDR3 in DNA: TGTGCCAGCAGCCCCCAGACACTGAACACTGAAGCTTTCTTT. Based on the CDR3 plus reference TRBV7-9 and TRBJ1-1, the full variable domain is DTGVSQNPRHKITKRGQNVTFRCDPISEHNRLYWYRQTLGQGPEFLTYFQNEAQLEKSRLLSDRFSAERPKGSFSTLEIQRTEQGDSAMYLCASSPQTLNTEAFFGQGTRLTVV.

The J gene is TRBJ2-4, the V gene TRBV15; possibly TRBD1 for D (5 bases). The CDR3 runs to 15 residues. From germline, CDR1 is LNHNV and CDR2 YYDKDF (reference sequence). The germline V and J ends were trimmed by 0 bases and 5 bases, with 11 bases remaining between them. This CDR3 is CATSRDRQGQNIQYF. CDR3 nucleotides: TGTGCCACCAGCAGAGATCGGCAGGGTCAAAACATTCAGTACTTC.

In DNA, the CDR3 is TGCGCCAGCAGCCCCCTCCGACTAGGGACCGGGGAGCTGTTTTTT. It yields the protein CASSPLRLGTGELFF. The rearrangement joins TRBV4-1 to TRBJ2-2, with a tentative D call TRBD2 (6 bases). CDR3 length: 15 residues. The V end was cut by 4 bases, the J end by 5 bases, with 14 bases between. Germline V gene sequence: CDR1 MGHRA, CDR2 YSYEKL.

The chain has TRBV6-6 and TRBJ1-1, with D uncertain. The CDR3 length is 16 residues. The germline V gene encodes CDR1 MNHNY and CDR2 SVGAGI (reference sequence). Trimming removed 5 bases at V and 1 base at J, with 17 bases between. CDR3 protein: CASSPIALGRNTEAFF. CDR3 DNA: TGTGCCAGCAGTCCAATAGCCCTCGGCAGGAACACTGAAGCTTTCTTT.

The chain recombines TRBV3-1 with TRBJ2-7, with 7 bases matching TRBD2. The ends lost 7 bases at V and 5 bases at J; junction bases unmatched: 14. The CDR3 has 15 amino acids. Germline V gene sequence: CDR1 LGHDT, CDR2 YNNKEL (reference sequence). The CDR3 reads CASKPSGARVNEQYF. The DNA of the CDR3 is TGTGCCAGCAAACCGAGCGGGGCGCGGGTGAACGAGCAGTACTTC.

The chain carries TRBV12-3 or TRBV12-4 and TRBJ2-7, with D possibly matching TRBD1 (7 bases). V was pared by 7 bases and J by 4 bases, with 8 bases between. This CDR3 spans 11 amino acids. The CDR3 region is CASTGGYEQYF. The CDR3 bases are TGTGCCAGCACAGGGGGGTACGAGCAGTACTTC.

The chain joins TRBV27 to TRBJ2-3; a possible D gene is TRBD2 (7 bases). CDR1 MNHEY and CDR2 SMNVEV come from the germline V gene (reference sequence). V lost 10 bases and J 4 bases, leaving 12 bases between the germline ends. There are 12 residues in the CDR3. This CDR3 reads CATLGGPDTQYF. CDR3 nucleotide sequence: TGTGCCACACTCGGGGGGCCAGATACGCAGTATTTT.

This CDR3 reads CASMVGHQNIQYF. The CDR3 coding sequence is TGTGCCAGCATGGTGGGGCACCAAAACATTCAGTACTTC. V and J are TRBV7-2 and TRBJ2-4, with a possible D match to TRBD1 (5 bases). Per germline, CDR1 SGHTA and CDR2 FQGNSA. The CDR3 extends over 13 amino acids. Deletions cut 7 bases from V and 5 bases from J, with 12 bases between.

The chain joins TRBV4-1 to TRBJ2-2; possibly TRBD1 for D (7 bases). Germline V gene data show CDR1 as MGHRA and CDR2 as YSYEKL. V lost 4 bases to trimming and J lost 7 bases, with 16 bases between them. The CDR3 is 15 amino acids. In nucleotides, the CDR3 is TGCGCCAGCAGCCGCGGGACAGAATTGGGCGGGGAGCTGTTTTTT. Translated: CASSRGTELGGELFF.

This chain uses TRBV28 with TRBJ2-7; 7 nucleotides match TRBD1. Germline V gives CDR1 MDHEN, CDR2 SYDVKM. V shed 5 bases, J shed 4 bases, and the junction held 8 bases outside the gene matches. The length of the CDR3 is 14 residues. As DNA, the CDR3 is TGTGCCAGCAGTCCCCCCGGGACAGTATACGAGCAGTACTTC. Amino acid sequence: CASSPPGTVYEQYF. The full variable domain, completed using reference TRBV28 and TRBJ2-7, is DVKVTQSSRYLVKRTGEKVFLECVQDMDHENMFWYRQDPGLGLRLIYFSYDVKMKEKGDIPEGYSVSREKKERFSLILESASTNQTSMYLCASSPPGTVYEQYFGPGTRLTVT.

The rearrangement joins TRBV3-1 to TRBJ2-3; 7 nucleotides align to TRBD2. CDR3 size: 16 residues. CDR1 LGHDT and CDR2 YNNKEL come from the germline V gene (reference sequence). The J segment lost 2 bases and the V segment lost 0 bases, leaving 5 bases of the junction unmatched. Here the CDR3 reads CASSQEAGIDTDTQYF. CDR3 coding DNA: TGTGCCAGCAGCCAAGAAGCGGGGATTGACACAGATACGCAGTATTTT.

The chain links TRBV5-5 to TRBJ2-7; 8 bases fit TRBD1. The CDR3 is 15 amino acids. J gave up 3 bases and V 3 bases, and 8 bases lay outside the gene matches. Per germline, CDR1 SGHKS and CDR2 YYEKEE (reference sequence). The CDR3 here is CASSYSPGTGYEQYF. The CDR3 region has the DNA TGTGCCAGCAGCTATTCTCCCGGGACAGGCTACGAGCAGTACTTC. The entire variable domain, with the rest obtained from reference TRBV5-5 and TRBJ2-7, is as follows: DAGVTQSPTHLIKTRGQQVTLRCSPISGHKSVSWYQQVLGQGPQFIFQYYEKEERGRGNFPDRFSARQFPNYSSELNVNALLLGDSALYLCASSYSPGTGYEQYFGPGTRLTVT.

This rearrangement joins TRBV27 to TRBJ1-6, with D unclear. The CDR3 has 17 amino acids. CDR1 and CDR2 (germline): MNHEY, SMNVEV (reference sequence). V was pared by 5 bases and J by 8 bases, with 22 bases between. CDR3 nucleotide sequence: TGTGCCAGCAGTCTTCCCAGGCTACCGGACCGTCATTCACCCCTCCACTTT. Its translation: CASSLPRLPDRHSPLHF.

The chain combines TRBV29-1 with TRBJ1-2; D is perhaps TRBD1 (6 bases). The CDR3 sequence is 16 residues long. The germline V gene has CDR1 SQVTM and CDR2 ANQGSEA. V dropped 3 bases and J dropped 5 bases, with 22 bases sitting between them. The CDR3 reads CSVDRPWTGASYGYTF. The CDR3 region has the DNA TGCAGCGTTGATCGGCCTTGGACGGGGGCCTCGTATGGCTACACCTTC.

The chain combines TRBV12-3 or TRBV12-4 with TRBJ1-4, with 9 nucleotides matching TRBD1. V lost 6 bases and J lost 7; bases outside the gene matches: 6. The CDR3 is 14 residues long. DNA for the CDR3: TGTGCCAGCAGCACCGGGACAGGGAGTGAAAAACTGTTTTTT. Encoded protein: CASSTGTGSEKLFF.

The chain couples TRBV7-9 to TRBJ2-7; no reliable D call. Trimming cost V 4 bases and J 3 bases, with 16 bases left between them. The germline gives CDR1 SEHNR, CDR2 FQNEAQ (reference sequence). There are 15 residues in the CDR3. The DNA of the CDR3 is TGTGCCAGCAGCTCGCCGATCATACAGCACTACGAGCAGTACTTC. This codes for CASSSPIIQHYEQYF.

CDR3 bases: TGTGCTAGTGGTTTGGGGGGCGGTCCTGAAGCTTTCTTT. As protein: CASGLGGGPEAFF. The rearrangement links TRBV12-5 to TRBJ1-1; possibly TRBD1 for D (5 bases). CDR3 length: 13 residues. The V gene lost 1 base and the J gene lost 6 bases, with 9 bases spanning the gap. The germline CDR1 and CDR2 sequences are LGHNT and FRNRAP.

The chain recombines TRBV14 with TRBJ1-1; 7 nucleotides agree with TRBD1. The CDR3 sequence is 14 residues long. V lost 4 bases to trimming and J lost 5 bases; unmatched junction nucleotides: 7. The V gene's germline CDR1 is SGHDN and CDR2 FVKESK. CDR3 amino acids: CASSRDRVRTEAFF. The CDR3 nucleotides read TGTGCCAGCAGCCGAGACAGGGTGAGGACTGAAGCTTTCTTT.

This sequence joins TRBV10-1 and TRBJ2-1; TRBD1 aligns across 8 bases. V lost 0 bases to trimming and J lost 1 base; unmatched junction nucleotides: 20. Germline CDR1 reads WNHNN; CDR2 reads SYGVQD (reference sequence). The CDR3 spans 22 residues. CDR3 bases: TGCGCCAGCAGTGAGTCGACCGGGGAGGTCTTAGGGACAGGCAGGTCCTACAATGAGCAGTTCTTC. Translation gives CASSESTGEVLGTGRSYNEQFF.

The rearrangement uses TRBV7-9 and TRBJ2-1; 11 nucleotides agree with TRBD2. CDR3 length: 14 residues. After removal of 8 bases from V and 4 bases from J, the junction contained 4 bases not matched to a gene. CDR1 and CDR2 from the germline V gene are SEHNR and FQNEAQ (reference sequence). The CDR3 coding sequence is TGTGCCAGCTTTCGACTAGCGGGGTACAATGAGCAGTTCTTC. This gives the protein CASFRLAGYNEQFF.

For the CDR3, the DNA is TGTGCCAGCACCGATTCGAGGTACTATGGCTACACCTTC. Protein: CASTDSRYYGYTF. The gene calls are TRBV7-9 and TRBJ1-2; D uncertain. V dropped 7 bases and J dropped 3 bases, with 12 bases sitting between them. Germline values: CDR1 SEHNR, CDR2 FQNEAQ (reference sequence). CDR3 size: 13 residues.

The genes are TRBV6-2 or TRBV6-3 and TRBJ1-1; D gene ambiguous. V was shortened by 5 bases and J by 3 bases, with 4 bases between the two germline ends. The CDR3 consists of 11 residues. Germline values: CDR1 MNHEY, CDR2 SVGEGT. The CDR3 coding sequence is TGTGCCAGCAGTCCGGACACTGAAGCTTTCTTT. The encoded protein is CASSPDTEAFF.

The chain combines TRBV11-1 with TRBJ2-5; TRBD2 might be the D (5 bases). Germline values: CDR1 SGHAT, CDR2 FQDESV (reference sequence). Trimming stripped 2 bases from V and 2 bases from J, with 12 bases between. The CDR3 length is 15 residues. The CDR3 sequence: CASSLSNREQETQYF. The CDR3 nucleotides read TGTGCCAGCAGCTTATCGAACCGGGAACAAGAGACCCAGTACTTC.

This chain connects TRBV7-9 to TRBJ1-1; no reliable D call. Per the germline V gene, CDR1 is SEHNR and CDR2 is FQNEAQ (reference sequence). Between the trimmed V and J ends, which lost 5 bases and 1 base, there was a span of 14 bases. The CDR3 covers 15 residues. The chain's CDR3 is CASSPQEGGNTEAFF. The CDR3 region has the DNA TGTGCCAGCAGCCCCCAGGAAGGCGGGAACACTGAAGCTTTCTTT.

V is TRBV2 and J is TRBJ2-7; 9 bases agree with TRBD2. Germline V gives CDR1 SNHLY, CDR2 FYNNEI. The CDR3 spans 18 residues. The J segment lost 4 bases and the V segment lost 1 base, leaving 14 bases of the junction unmatched. The CDR3 sequence is CASSEGSSGDRPTYEQYF. CDR3 sequence (DNA): TGTGCCAGCAGTGAAGGGTCTAGCGGGGACAGACCAACGTACGAGCAGTACTTC.

V gene TRBV7-9 combines with J gene TRBJ1-1; no clear D. CDR3 size: 12 residues. With 0 bases removed from V and 5 bases from J, the gap between germline ends came to 4 bases. The germline V gene has CDR1 SEHNR and CDR2 FQNEAQ (reference sequence). In DNA, the CDR3 is TGTGCCAGCAGCTTAGCGCAGACTGAAGCTTTCTTT. Amino acid sequence: CASSLAQTEAFF.